One sample yielded the 27 T cell receptor beta chains listed below, sequenced in a study of Ad26.COV2.S vaccination and SARS-CoV-2 variants. Treatment noted: about 20 received Ad26.COV2.S at low or high dose, single or two shots; about 5 received placebo; per-sample allocation not given. Day 63 after the first vaccine or placebo injection was the time point for sampling. Repertoires were generated with immunoSEQ multiplex PCR, while TCRdb's copy carries only in-frame clones and drops some. The data show hundreds of thousands of clones, 88% seen once. The source material was peripheral blood, sampled in a trial of Ad26.COV2.S vaccine versus placebo. The source is a person between 18 and 65 years old who received the Ad26.COV2.S COVID-19 vaccine or a placebo.

J is TRBJ2-7 and V is TRBV7-8; 8 bases fit TRBD2. CDR1 is SGHVS and CDR2 is FQNEAQ in the germline V gene. V gave up 2 bases and J gave up 3 bases; unmatched junction bases: 9. This CDR3 is built from 16 residues. The CDR3 coding sequence is TGTGCCAGCAGCTTATCATCAGCGGGGGCACTCTACGAGCAGTACTTC. It yields the protein CASSLSSAGALYEQYF.

Turning to this clone: The junction shows a germline mismatch at one end, possibly a read error. This chain links TRBV11-1 with TRBJ2-6; D is possibly TRBD2 (5 bases). CDR3 size: 15 residues. Germline CDR1 reads SGHAT; CDR2 reads FQDESV (reference sequence). The chain's CDR3 is CASSLAVSGANVLTF. CDR3 sequence (DNA): TGTGCCAGCAGCCTAGCAGTCTCTGGGGCCAACGTCCTGACTTTC.

As regards this clone: At one boundary the junction diverges from the germline segment, which might be a read error. The CDR3 DNA is TGTGCCAGCAATTCACCCAGGATCTTC. Protein product: CASNSPRIF. The chain recombines TRBV28 with TRBJ2-1; D remains ambiguous. Per the germline V gene, CDR1 is MDHEN and CDR2 is SYDVKM. This CDR3 is built from 9 residues.

The DNA of the CDR3 is TGCGCCAGCAGCCAAGGTGGTAGGGGCCCTGAAGCTTTCTTT. Translation gives CASSQGGRGPEAFF. J is TRBJ1-1 and V is TRBV4-1, with a weak D call TRBD1 (5 bases). Germline CDR1 and CDR2: MGHRA and YSYEKL. V lost 1 base, J lost 6 bases, and 12 bases lay in between. This CDR3 is built from 14 residues.

The rearrangement uses TRBV28 and TRBJ1-2; D remains unclear. The germline gives CDR1 MDHEN, CDR2 SYDVKM. The length of the CDR3 is 11 residues. Here the CDR3 reads CACRASYGYTF. CDR3 DNA sequence: TGTGCTTGTCGGGCCTCCTATGGCTACACCTTC.

The chain has TRBV9 and TRBJ2-1; 8 nucleotides align to TRBD2. V lost 4 bases and J lost 4; bases outside the gene matches: 7. This CDR3 has 15 amino acids. CDR1 and CDR2 from the germline V gene are SGDLS and YYNGEE. DNA of the CDR3: TGTGCCAGCAGCTCTAAGCGGGGGCCTTACAATGAGCAGTTCTTC. As protein: CASSSKRGPYNEQFF.

The J gene is TRBJ1-3, the V gene TRBV30, with a possible D match to TRBD1 (5 bases). Trimming removed 0 bases at V and 3 bases at J, with 18 bases between. This CDR3 contains 17 residues. Germline loops: CDR1 GTSNPN, CDR2 SVGIG (reference sequence). CDR3 residues: CAWSVAGVGGFGNTIYF. CDR3 nucleotides: TGTGCCTGGAGTGTAGCGGGAGTCGGGGGGTTTGGAAACACCATATATTTT.

The V gene is TRBV7-2, the J gene TRBJ2-2, with D perhaps TRBD1 (7 bases). The CDR3 covers 12 residues. The germline V gene encodes CDR1 SGHTA and CDR2 FQGNSA. V gave up 7 bases and J gave up 7 bases, with 10 bases separating them. CDR3 sequence reads: CASTQGGGELFF. The CDR3 region has the DNA TGTGCCAGCACCCAGGGGGGCGGGGAGCTGTTTTTT. Supplemented by reference TRBV7-2 and TRBJ2-2, the full variable domain reads GAGVSQSPSNKVTEKGKDVELRCDPISGHTALYWYRQSLGQGLEFLIYFQGNSAPDKSGLPSDRFSAERTGGSVSTLTIQRTQQEDSAVYLCASTQGGGELFFGEGSRLTVL.

This chain links TRBV30 with TRBJ1-1; D call uncertain. CDR1 and CDR2 (germline): GTSNPN, SVGIG (reference sequence). This CDR3 region has 14 residues. Trimming removed 4 bases from V and 5 bases from J, with 17 bases in between. CDR3 residues: CAWIIRGWDTEAFF. In nucleotides, the CDR3 is TGTGCCTGGATTATACGGGGTTGGGATACTGAAGCTTTCTTT.

The chain uses TRBV27 and TRBJ1-1, with D possibly being TRBD1 (6 bases). The V end was cut by 3 bases, the J end by 9 bases, with 17 bases between. The germline CDR1 and CDR2 sequences are MNHEY and SMNVEV (reference sequence). There are 14 residues in the CDR3. This chain's CDR3 is CASSLRQAFPKAFF. For the CDR3, the DNA is TGTGCCAGCAGTTTGAGACAGGCATTTCCAAAAGCTTTCTTT.

V gene TRBV4-2 combines with J gene TRBJ1-5; D might be TRBD1 (5 bases). Between the trimmed V and J ends, which lost 0 bases and 2 bases, there was a span of 17 bases. Germline V gene lookup returns CDR1 LGHNA and CDR2 YNFKEQ. This CDR3 contains 18 residues. The CDR3 sequence: CASSQEGAWGRGNQPQHF. CDR3 nucleotides: TGTGCCAGCAGCCAAGAAGGGGCGTGGGGTCGTGGCAATCAGCCCCAGCATTTT.

This chain connects TRBV9 to TRBJ1-3, with TRBD1 as a possible D gene (5 bases). V lost 0 bases and J lost 0, with 7 bases in between. The CDR3 totals 15 residues. Germline V lookup: CDR1 SGDLS, CDR2 YYNGEE. The CDR3 coding sequence is TGTGCCAGCAGCGTAGAAGGGGTCTCTGGAAACACCATATATTTT. Translated: CASSVEGVSGNTIYF.

This clone was seen just once. The chain couples TRBV21-1 to TRBJ1-4. TRBV21-1 is a listed pseudogene. The CDR3 has 15 amino acids. The CDR3 loop reads CASSGSYPGAEKLFF. The CDR3 DNA sequence: TGTGCCAGCAGCGGAAGTTACCCGGGGGCTGAAAAACTGTTTTTT.

J is TRBJ1-2 and V is TRBV9; 7 positions agree with TRBD1. Germline trimming cut 4 bases from V and 0 bases from J; bases unmatched to any gene: 6. The CDR3 covers 15 residues. Germline V gives CDR1 SGDLS, CDR2 YYNGEE. The CDR3 is CASSPPGTANYGYTF. DNA of the CDR3: TGTGCCAGCAGCCCCCCCGGGACAGCTAACTATGGCTACACCTTC.

This chain links TRBV2 with TRBJ2-1, with D maybe TRBD1 (6 bases). Germline-derived CDR1 and CDR2 are SNHLY and FYNNEI. Trimming stripped 4 bases from V and 8 bases from J, with 15 bases between. The CDR3 is 14 amino acids. Here the CDR3 reads CASSAGAHGDEQFF. In DNA, the CDR3 is TGTGCCAGCAGTGCAGGGGCGCACGGGGATGAGCAGTTCTTC.

V and J are TRBV24-1 and TRBJ1-1; 10 bases fit TRBD1. The V gene's germline CDR1 is KGHDR and CDR2 SFDVKD. The J segment lost 0 bases and the V segment lost 0 bases, leaving 6 bases of the junction unmatched. The CDR3 extends over 18 amino acids. This chain's CDR3 is CATSDLQGGTGVNTEAFF. The CDR3 DNA reads as TGTGCCACCAGTGATTTGCAGGGAGGGACAGGGGTGAACACTGAAGCTTTCTTT.

The chain is built from TRBV27 and TRBJ2-2; possibly TRBD1 for D (5 bases). The germline V and J ends were trimmed by 5 bases and 0 bases, with 13 bases remaining between them. CDR3 length equals 16 residues. The germline gives CDR1 MNHEY, CDR2 SMNVEV (reference sequence). CDR3 region: CASSLLTVANTGELFF. Written as DNA, the CDR3 is TGTGCCAGCAGTCTTCTGACAGTTGCGAACACCGGGGAGCTGTTTTTT.

The chain has TRBV4-3 and TRBJ2-2; TRBD2 aligns across 10 bases. This CDR3 has 17 amino acids. The germline V gene has CDR1 LGHNA and CDR2 YSLEER. J gave up 6 bases and V 0 bases, and 7 bases lay outside the gene matches. In nucleotides, the CDR3 is TGCGCCAGCAGCCAAGACCGAGGGAGCGGGGGGGCCGGGGAGCTGTTTTTT. Encoded protein: CASSQDRGSGGAGELFF.

The J gene is TRBJ1-2, the V gene TRBV28, with unresolved D. V dropped 1 base and J dropped 8 bases, with 17 bases sitting between them. The CDR3 contains 15 residues. Germline V gives CDR1 MDHEN, CDR2 SYDVKM. CDR3: CASSLLLLTGGGYTF. CDR3 DNA sequence: TGTGCCAGCAGTTTATTGTTATTGACTGGTGGGGGCTACACCTTC.

The chain uses TRBV7-9 and TRBJ2-3; 11 nucleotides align to TRBD2. The J segment lost 1 base and the V segment lost 4 bases, leaving 10 bases of the junction unmatched. Germline CDR1 reads SEHNR; CDR2 reads FQNEAQ (reference sequence). This CDR3 is 18 amino acids long. DNA for the CDR3: TGTGCCAGCAGCTCGGGACTAGCGGTGATAAGGGGCACAGATACGCAGTATTTT. Residues: CASSSGLAVIRGTDTQYF. The full variable domain, its missing parts supplied by reference TRBV7-9 and TRBJ2-3, is DTGVSQNPRHKITKRGQNVTFRCDPISEHNRLYWYRQTLGQGPEFLTYFQNEAQLEKSRLLSDRFSAERPKGSFSTLEIQRTEQGDSAMYLCASSSGLAVIRGTDTQYFGPGTRLTVL.

This chain joins TRBV10-3 and TRBJ1-1; 10 nucleotides align to TRBD1. CDR3 size: 15 residues. J gave up 6 bases and V 2 bases, and 6 bases lay outside the gene matches. Germline V gives CDR1 ENHRY, CDR2 SYGVKD. CDR3 sequence (DNA): TGTGCCATCAGTGAGACGACAGGGGGCGCGGCTGAAGCTTTCTTT. Its translation: CAISETTGGAAEAFF.

A single count supports this clone. The CDR3 nucleotides read TGCAGCGTTGCCGGGACCGAGTCCCATCGGGAGACCCAGTACTTC. Translating gives CSVAGTESHRETQYF. The J gene is TRBJ2-5, the V gene TRBV29-1; D tentatively fits TRBD1 or TRBD2 (5 bases each). The CDR3 loop spans 15 amino acids. Germline assignment: CDR1 SQVTM and CDR2 ANQGSEA. V was clipped by 4 bases and J by 5 bases, with 20 bases between them.

V is TRBV28 and J is TRBJ2-4; 12 bases map to TRBD2. This CDR3 is 19 amino acids long. Trimming removed 4 bases from V and 2 bases from J; junction bases left unmatched: 12. CDR1 is MDHEN, CDR2 SYDVKM, per germline. This CDR3 reads CASSSLAGGGVVSKNIQYF. In DNA form, the CDR3 reads TGTGCCAGCAGTTCCCTAGCGGGAGGGGGGGTTGTCTCCAAAAACATTCAGTACTTC.

The chain combines TRBV4-1 with TRBJ2-3, with D unclear. CDR3 length equals 17 residues. Germline CDR1 reads MGHRA; CDR2 reads YSYEKL. V lost 1 base to trimming and J lost 0 bases, with 14 bases between them. As DNA, the CDR3 is TGCGCCAGCAGCCAAGGAGGAAACTGGGGAAGCACAGATACGCAGTATTTT. Amino acids: CASSQGGNWGSTDTQYF.

The CDR3: CASSLSRGSRNEQFF. In DNA form, the CDR3 reads TGTGCCAGCAGCTTGAGTCGCGGGAGTCGGAATGAGCAGTTCTTC. The chain is built from TRBV11-3 and TRBJ2-1, with TRBD2 identical over 7 bases. Germline V lookup: CDR1 SGHNT, CDR2 YENEEA. Losses at the gene ends were 3 bases for V and 7 bases for J; bases not matched to a gene: 9. CDR3 length: 15 residues.

The V gene is TRBV25-1, the J gene TRBJ2-7; 12 bases are shared with TRBD2. Germline V lookup: CDR1 MGHDK, CDR2 SYGVNS. The CDR3 is 16 residues long. V gave up 3 bases and J gave up 5 bases; unmatched junction bases: 8. The CDR3 sequence: CASSDLPLAGGHEQYF. The CDR3 DNA reads as TGTGCCAGCAGTGACCTCCCTCTAGCGGGGGGGCACGAGCAGTACTTC.

This clone was observed once. The chain uses TRBV3-1 (or the pseudogene TRBV3-2) and TRBJ1-4; TRBD1 might be the D (6 bases). The CDR3 runs 12 residues. Between the trimmed V and J ends, which lost 3 bases and 12 bases, there was a span of 11 bases. Germline V gene data show CDR1 as LGHDT and CDR2 as YNNKEL (reference sequence). The CDR3 DNA sequence: TGTGCCAGCAGCCACGGGGGCGCGGAACTGTTTTTT. Its protein is CASSHGGAELFF.